These 22 T cell receptor beta chains came from one sample sequenced in a study of cytomegalovirus exposure and HLA in healthy donors. Method: immunoSEQ multiplex PCR; TCRdb's copy keeps in-frame clones and lacks some. The table has 71,000 or so clones, roughly 95% seen once; the top ten hold 2.5% to 3.5%. The sequenced sample was PBMCs. The receptors were sampled from a woman between 18 and 30 years old in good health and CMV-seropositive.

The rearrangement uses TRBV28 and TRBJ2-2; TRBD2 matches at 9 bases. CDR1 is MDHEN, CDR2 SYDVKM, per germline. The CDR3 has 13 amino acids. Losses at the gene ends were 6 bases for V and 7 bases for J; bases not matched to a gene: 3. The CDR3 coding sequence is TGTGCCAGCAGGATTAGCGGGAGCGGGGAGCTGTTTTTT. Its protein is CASRISGSGELFF. The variable domain in full, with the rest retrieved from reference TRBV28 and TRBJ2-2, is DVKVTQSSRYLVKRTGEKVFLECVQDMDHENMFWYRQDPGLGLRLIYFSYDVKMKEKGDIPEGYSVSREKKERFSLILESASTNQTSMYLCASRISGSGELFFGEGSRLTVL.

The V and J genes are TRBV4-3 and TRBJ2-1; TRBD2 is a possible D gene (7 bases). The CDR3 consists of 17 residues. In germline, CDR1 is LGHNA, CDR2 YSLEER. Trimming shortened V by 4 bases and J by 7 bases, and 23 bases separated the two germline ends. CDR3 DNA sequence: TGCGCCAGCAGCCCCTCCGTTCAGGGGAGGGCCATGAATGAGCAGTTCTTC. Residues: CASSPSVQGRAMNEQFF.

This chain connects TRBV25-1 to TRBJ2-7; D not certain. With 5 bases removed from V and 1 base from J, the gap between germline ends came to 12 bases. Germline loops: CDR1 MGHDK, CDR2 SYGVNS. The CDR3 extends over 14 amino acids. The CDR3 DNA reads as TGTGCCAGCAGTATGCGTCTCTCATCCTACGAGCAGTACTTC. Translating gives CASSMRLSSYEQYF.

V gene TRBV5-8 combines with J gene TRBJ1-2; 7 bases align to TRBD1. Germline-derived CDR1 and CDR2 are SGHTS and YDEGEE. Trimming at V came to 5 bases and at J to 7 bases, leaving 11 bases not matched to a gene. The CDR3 contains 14 residues. Written as DNA, the CDR3 is TGTGCCAGCAGACAAAGTGGAGACAGGGTTGGCTACACCTTC. Translated, it gives CASRQSGDRVGYTF.

This chain uses TRBV2 with TRBJ2-2; TRBD1 is a possible D gene (6 bases). The CDR3 sequence is 17 residues long. Germline V CDR1 and CDR2: SNHLY, FYNNEI. Trimming pared 8 bases from V and 8 bases from J, leaving 27 bases between. The CDR3 DNA reads TGTGCCAGCGGAGGAAAATTATTCCAGGGGATAGGAGGGGAGCTGTTTTTT. Translating gives CASGGKLFQGIGGELFF.

This sequence joins TRBV9 and TRBJ1-3; no firm D call. V lost 0 bases to trimming and J lost 3 bases, with 16 bases between them. Germline CDR1 reads SGDLS; CDR2 reads YYNGEE. CDR3 length: 17 residues. The chain's CDR3 is CASSVGPSEGVGNTIYF. The CDR3 DNA reads as TGTGCCAGCAGCGTAGGCCCCAGTGAGGGTGTTGGAAACACCATATATTTT.

The V and J genes are TRBV11-2 and TRBJ2-2, with 14 bases that match TRBD2. CDR1 is SGHAT, CDR2 FQNNGV, per germline. V lost 2 bases and J lost 7; bases outside the gene matches: 6. The CDR3 has 17 residues. CDR3 coding DNA: TGTGCCAGCAGCTTACGACTAGCGGGAGGGCCGGGCGGGGAGCTGTTTTTT. It specifies CASSLRLAGGPGGELFF. The variable domain in full, completed from reference TRBV11-2 and TRBJ2-2, reads EAGVAQSPRYKIIEKRQSVAFWCNPISGHATLYWYQQILGQGPKLLIQFQNNGVVDDSQLPKDRFSAERLKGVDSTLKIQPAKLEDSAVYLCASSLRLAGGPGGELFFGEGSRLTVL.

This clone was found a few times. Other nucleotide sequences from this sample produce the same CDR3. The J gene is TRBJ1-3, the V gene TRBV9; the match to TRBD1 covers 10 bases. This CDR3 has 17 amino acids. Per germline, CDR1 SGDLS and CDR2 YYNGEE. V dropped 0 bases and J dropped 0; count of bases not matched to a gene: 3. In DNA, the CDR3 is TGTGCCAGCAGCGTAGGGACAGGGGGTAGCTCTGGAAACACCATATATTTT. Protein product: CASSVGTGGSSGNTIYF.

The gene calls are TRBV19 and TRBJ1-2; 8 positions match TRBD1. Germline V gives CDR1 LNHDA, CDR2 SQIVND (reference sequence). Losses at the gene ends were 7 bases for V and 2 bases for J; bases not matched to a gene: 3. The CDR3 has 13 amino acids. CDR3 region: CASNNRGNYGYTF. The CDR3 region has the DNA TGTGCCAGTAATAACAGGGGGAACTATGGCTACACCTTC. Variable domain in full (rest from reference TRBV19 and TRBJ1-2): DGGITQSPKYLFRKEGQNVTLSCEQNLNHDAMYWYRQDPGQGLRLIYYSQIVNDFQKGDIAEGYSVSREKKESFPLTVTSAQKNPTAFYLCASNNRGNYGYTFGSGTRLTVV.

The V and J genes are TRBV6-4 and TRBJ1-6; D remains unclear. The V gene lost 8 bases and the J gene lost 6 bases, with 11 bases spanning the gap. Germline lookup yields CDR1 MRHNA and CDR2 SNTAGT. The CDR3 contains 13 residues. For the CDR3, the DNA is TGTGCCAGCCGGGATACACCTAATTCACCCCTCCACTTT. It codes for CASRDTPNSPLHF.

The genes are TRBV9 and TRBJ2-2; the D is unclear. The CDR3 is made up of 14 amino acids. The germline CDR1 and CDR2 sequences are SGDLS and YYNGEE. V was clipped by 3 bases and J by 1 base, with 7 bases between them. Here the CDR3 DNA reads TGTGCCAGCAGCGCCAGTCAGAACACCGGGGAGCTGTTTTTT. It is translated as CASSASQNTGELFF. The whole variable domain, remainder taken from reference TRBV9 and TRBJ2-2, is DSGVTQTPKHLITATGQRVTLRCSPRSGDLSVYWYQQSLDQGLQFLIQYYNGEERAKGNILERFSAQQFPDLHSELNLSSLELGDSALYFCASSASQNTGELFFGEGSRLTVL.

The CDR3 protein is CASTLQGYNGYTF. The CDR3 nucleotides are TGTGCCAGTACCTTACAGGGTTACAATGGCTACACCTTC. This rearrangement joins TRBV19 to TRBJ1-2; a weak D match, TRBD1 (6 bases). The CDR3 is 13 amino acids. Germline loops: CDR1 LNHDA, CDR2 SQIVND (reference sequence). V was clipped by 7 bases and J by 6 bases, with 15 bases between them.

The CDR3 loop is CASSPRGTMNTEAFF. Here the CDR3 DNA reads TGTGCCAGCAGCCCCCGGGGAACGATGAACACTGAAGCTTTCTTT. The chain links TRBV9 to TRBJ1-1; D unresolved. The CDR3 runs to 15 residues. The ends were cut back, 4 bases at V and 0 bases at J, with 13 bases in the middle. Germline V gene lookup returns CDR1 SGDLS and CDR2 YYNGEE.

V and J are TRBV6-5 and TRBJ2-7; TRBD1 might be the D (6 bases). The V gene lost 4 bases and the J gene lost 2 bases, with 15 bases spanning the gap. The CDR3 consists of 15 residues. The germline V gene has CDR1 MNHEY and CDR2 SVGAGI. The CDR3 DNA sequence: TGTGCCAGCAGTTCCGGAAGGGACACCCCCTACGAGCAGTACTTC. Translation: CASSSGRDTPYEQYF.

This chain uses TRBV5-1 with TRBJ1-2; D gene unclear. CDR3 length equals 15 residues. V was trimmed by 0 bases and J by 7 bases, leaving 16 bases between them. Germline CDR1 reads SGHRS; CDR2 reads YFSETQ. CDR3 DNA: TGCGCCAGCAGCTTGGGTGAGGGCCTACCTGGTGGCTACACCTTC. Amino acids: CASSLGEGLPGGYTF.

This chain joins TRBV30 and TRBJ2-2, with TRBD2 identical over 9 bases. The CDR3 has 16 amino acids. V lost 3 bases and J lost 6; bases outside the gene matches: 11. The V gene's germline CDR1 is GTSNPN and CDR2 SVGIG (reference sequence). CDR3 protein: CAWRDIAGVGPGELFF. The DNA of the CDR3 is TGTGCCTGGAGGGATATAGCGGGAGTTGGTCCCGGGGAGCTGTTTTTT.

This chain's CDR3 is CASSQFRGQGANLNGYTF. CDR3 DNA sequence: TGCGCCAGCAGCCAGTTCCGGGGACAGGGGGCGAATTTAAATGGCTACACCTTC. The chain recombines TRBV4-3 with TRBJ1-2; 12 bases are a match to TRBD1. Germline assignment: CDR1 LGHNA and CDR2 YSLEER. V shed 3 bases, J shed 6 bases, and the junction held 14 bases outside the gene matches. The CDR3 sequence is 18 residues long.

This rearrangement joins TRBV28 to TRBJ2-1; possibly TRBD2 for D (6 bases). V was cut by 6 bases and J by 7 bases, with 22 bases left in between. The CDR3 extends over 16 amino acids. Germline lookup yields CDR1 MDHEN and CDR2 SYDVKM. CDR3 protein: CASSPLPGWGRNEQFF. As DNA, the CDR3 is TGTGCCAGCAGCCCCCTGCCGGGGTGGGGGAGGAATGAGCAGTTCTTC.

Only one count was recorded for this clone. This chain connects TRBV5-1 to TRBJ2-3, with TRBD1 matching 9 bases. The CDR3 runs to 16 residues. Unmatched junction bases numbered 10, after V lost 4 bases and J lost 4 bases. Germline V gene data show CDR1 as SGHRS and CDR2 as YFSETQ. This chain's CDR3 is CASSQGTGWMADTQYF. The CDR3 nucleotides are TGCGCCAGCAGCCAGGGGACAGGGTGGATGGCAGATACGCAGTATTTT. The entire variable domain, with the rest obtained from reference TRBV5-1 and TRBJ2-3, is as follows: KAGVTQTPRYLIKTRGQQVTLSCSPISGHRSVSWYQQTPGQGLQFLFEYFSETQRNKGNFPGRFSGRQFSNSRSEMNVSTLELGDSALYLCASSQGTGWMADTQYFGPGTRLTVL.

The chain has TRBV7-3 and TRBJ2-3; D might be TRBD1 (5 bases). Trimming stripped 1 base from V and 6 bases from J, with 11 bases between. In germline, CDR1 is SGHTA, CDR2 FQGTGA. This CDR3 is built from 14 residues. The CDR3 protein is CASSLNTGRDTQYF. The CDR3 coding sequence is TGTGCCAGCAGCTTAAATACAGGAAGGGATACGCAGTATTTT.

This clone was found once. CDR3 sequence: CASSFPGGRDAAGELFF. The CDR3 region has the DNA TGTGCCAGCAGTTTCCCGGGTGGGAGGGATGCGGCCGGGGAGCTGTTTTTT. The chain uses TRBV28 and TRBJ2-2, with 7 bases matching TRBD2. V shed 3 bases, J shed 6 bases, and the junction held 13 bases outside the gene matches. CDR3 size: 17 residues. Germline V CDR1 and CDR2: MDHEN, SYDVKM.

The rearrangement joins TRBV25-1 to TRBJ2-7, with 8 bases aligning to TRBD1. Losses at the gene ends were 1 base for V and 3 bases for J; bases not matched to a gene: 2. The CDR3 runs 14 residues. CDR1 is MGHDK and CDR2 is SYGVNS in the germline V gene. The CDR3 sequence: CASSESGTGYEQYF. The CDR3 region has the DNA TGTGCCAGCAGTGAATCCGGGACAGGCTACGAGCAGTACTTC.